This is a list of T cell receptor beta chains from one sample in a study of glioma-infiltrating T cells. TCRdb independently ran MiXCR on the multiplex PCR reads; one entry per CDR3 protein. This table holds roughly 190,000 distinct CDR3 sequences, approximately 30% found once. The source material was glioma tissue, nonneoplastic brain tissue, or PBMCs (not recorded which). Source of these receptors: a human donor with low-grade glioma or glioblastoma, undergoing nonglioma brain surgery, or in good health (not recorded which). Both conserved end residues are part of each CDR3. D genes are given only for firm matches. Size is stated for part of the rows, as once, few or many counts, or as a class when the clone is expanded.

CAIPRDSFSGANVLTF	TGTGCCATCCCCCGGGACAGCTTCTCCGGGGCCAACGTCCTGACTTTC	TRBD1	TRBV10-3	TRBJ2-6	NA
CASSLFAGDGYTF	TGTGCCAGCAGTTTATTTGCGGGGGATGGCTACACCTTC	NA	TRBV27	TRBJ1-2	many
CASSERQEFF	TGTGCCAGCAGTGAGCGGCAGGAGTTCTTC	NA	TRBV2	TRBJ2-1	NA
CASSLSPRGYTGEPFF	TGTGCCAGCAGTTTATCGCCTAGGGGCTATACCGGGGAGCCGTTTTTT	NA	TRBV27	TRBJ2-2	NA
CASSELGTRGQEQFF	TGTGCCAGCAGTGAGTTAGGGACTAGGGGTCAAGAGCAGTTCTTC	TRBD2	TRBV2	TRBJ2-1	many
CASSPPRGFGYEQYF	TGTGCCAGCAGTCCTCCCAGGGGTTTCGGCTACGAGCAGTACTTC	NA	TRBV27	TRBJ2-7	many
CASSQGAGGTDTQYF	TGCGCCAGCAGCCAGGGAGCGGGGGGCACAGATACGCAGTATTTT	TRBD2	TRBV4-3	TRBJ2-3	many
CSAISGRRRNEQFF	TGCAGTGCTATTAGCGGGAGAAGGCGGAATGAGCAGTTCTTC	TRBD2	TRBV20-1	TRBJ2-1	many
CSATHGLAEETQYF	TGCAGTGCTACGCACGGACTAGCGGAAGAGACCCAGTACTTC	TRBD2	TRBV20-1	TRBJ2-5	many
CASSQTLLFRGDSTLHF	TGTGCCAGCAGCCAAACCCTCCTGTTTAGGGGGGATTCAACCCTCCACTTT	NA	TRBV5-4	TRBJ1-6	once
CASSSQTTSRDEQYF	TGTGCCAGCAGCTCCCAGACCACAAGCAGAGACGAGCAGTACTTC	NA	TRBV7-6	TRBJ2-7	NA
CASSPPGSEPDHNEQFF	TGTGCCAGCAGTCCCCCTGGTAGTGAGCCGGACCACAATGAGCAGTTCTTC	NA	TRBV28	TRBJ2-1	many
CASKPGLAYEQYF	TGTGCCAGCAAACCGGGACTAGCCTACGAGCAGTACTTC	TRBD2	TRBV25-1	TRBJ2-7	many
CASSYLGLAGEDTQYF	TGTGCCAGCAGTTACCTTGGACTAGCGGGGGAAGATACGCAGTATTTT	TRBD2	TRBV6-2/TRBV6-3	TRBJ2-3	NA
CASSQNYYNTDTQYF	TGTGCCAGCAGCCAAAACTACTACAACACAGATACGCAGTATTTT	NA	TRBV3-1	TRBJ2-3	many
CSARGTGGPNQPLHF	TGCAGTGCGCGCGGGACAGGGGGCCCTAATCAGCCCTTGCATTTT	TRBD1	TRBV20-1	TRBJ1-5	NA
CASTLGVGGQPQHF	TGTGCCAGCACCCTGGGAGTGGGCGGTCAGCCCCAGCATTTT	NA	TRBV28	TRBJ1-5	NA
CASSLGMGYTEAFF	TGTGCCAGCAGCTTAGGGATGGGATACACTGAAGCTTTCTTT	NA	TRBV7-2	TRBJ1-1	many
CASTQDGGNQPQHF	TGTGCCAGCACCCAGGACGGGGGCAATCAGCCCCAGCATTTT	NA	TRBV2	TRBJ1-5	NA
CASSRDRAGEQYF	TGTGCCAGCAGTCGCGACAGGGCGGGGGAGCAGTACTTC	NA	TRBV11-1	TRBJ2-7	once
CASSYSTGIEQFF	TGTGCCAGCAGTTACTCGACAGGGATTGAGCAGTTCTTC	TRBD1	TRBV6-5	TRBJ2-1	many
CASSSGRTMNTGELFF	TGTGCCAGCAGTTCCGGCCGGACTATGAACACCGGGGAGCTGTTTTTT	NA	TRBV7-9	TRBJ2-2	NA
CSAREAGGYYGAKNIQYF	TGCAGTGCTAGAGAGGCGGGAGGGTATTACGGGGCCAAAAACATTCAGTACTTC	TRBD2	TRBV20-1	TRBJ2-4	NA
CASTSGGSGTDTQYF	TGTGCCAGCACCTCTGGCGGGAGTGGCACAGATACGCAGTATTTT	TRBD2	TRBV3-1	TRBJ2-3	NA
CATTGTSASYEQYF	TGTGCCACCACCGGGACTAGCGCGTCCTACGAGCAGTACTTC	TRBD2	TRBV24-1	TRBJ2-7	NA
CAISESGAGSYEQYF	TGTGCCATCAGTGAGTCCGGGGCAGGTAGCTACGAGCAGTACTTC	NA	TRBV10-3	TRBJ2-7	NA
CSVAPTRTSGRNEQYF	TGCAGCGTTGCCCCCACCCGGACTAGCGGGAGAAACGAGCAGTACTTC	TRBD2	TRBV29-1	TRBJ2-7	NA
CASSAGYTEAFF	TGTGCCAGCAGTGCGGGGTACACTGAAGCTTTCTTT	NA	TRBV28	TRBJ1-1	NA
CSARSGESYNEQFF	TGCAGCGCCCGGTCGGGAGAGTCCTACAATGAGCAGTTCTTC	NA	TRBV29-1	TRBJ2-1	NA
CAISYSRQSSPLHF	TGTGCCATCAGTTACTCGAGACAGTCTTCACCCCTCCACTTT	NA	TRBV6-6	TRBJ1-6	NA
CAISGQNWSPLHF	TGTGCCATCAGTGGCCAAAACTGGTCACCCCTCCACTTT	NA	TRBV10-3	TRBJ1-6	many
CASTSDRDYHYNEQLF	TGCGCCAGCACGTCGGACCGGGACTACCATTACAATGAGCAGTTATTC	TRBD2	TRBV5-1	TRBJ2-1	NA
CASRPGQGIEQYF	TGTGCCAGCAGACCGGGACAGGGGATCGAGCAGTACTTC	TRBD1	TRBV27	TRBJ2-7	NA
CAISEGTSGRGPDNEQFF	TGTGCCATCAGTGAGGGGACTAGCGGGAGGGGTCCGGACAATGAGCAGTTCTTC	TRBD2	TRBV10-3	TRBJ2-1	many
CASIRGREQFF	TGTGCCAGTATAAGAGGCAGGGAGCAGTTCTTC	NA	TRBV19	TRBJ2-1	few
CASSLSGSIYEQYF	TGTGCCAGCAGTTTAAGCGGGAGTATCTACGAGCAGTACTTC	TRBD2	TRBV6-6	TRBJ2-7	NA
CSTSVYWGLRGDTQYF	TGTTCCACCAGTGTATATTGGGGGCTCAGAGGAGATACGCAGTATTTT	NA	TRBV24-1	TRBJ2-3	NA
CASSRGLFTDTQYF	TGTGCCAGCAGCCGAGGACTCTTCACAGATACGCAGTATTTT	NA	TRBV3-1	TRBJ2-3	many
CASSFLGEYEQYF	TGTGCCAGCAGTTTTTTAGGGGAGTACGAGCAGTACTTC	NA	TRBV12-3/TRBV12-4	TRBJ2-7	many
CSVVGGLGYTF	TGCAGCGTTGTAGGAGGGCTCGGCTACACCTTC	NA	TRBV29-1	TRBJ1-2	many
CATSDRQGATTDTQHF	TGTGCCACCAGTGATCGACAGGGGGCGACCACAGATACGCAGCATTTT	TRBD1	TRBV24-1	TRBJ1-5	NA
CAISESGATEAFF	TGTGCCATCAGTGAGTCGGGAGCCACTGAAGCTTTCTTT	NA	TRBV10-3	TRBJ1-1	many
CASSSGNGYTF	TGTGCCAGCAGTTCCGGGAACGGCTACACCTTC	NA	TRBV6-1	TRBJ1-2	many
CASSYATGYGYTF	TGTGCCAGCAGTTACGCCACGGGGTACGGCTACACCTTC	NA	TRBV6-6	TRBJ1-2	many
CASSNILDTGELFF	TGTGCCAGCAGCAATATCCTGGACACCGGGGAGCTGTTTTTT	NA	TRBV7-2	TRBJ2-2	few
CASSDAGGRVYGYTF	TGTGCCAGCAGTGACGCAGGGGGCCGGGTCTATGGCTACACCTTC	TRBD1	TRBV12-3/TRBV12-4	TRBJ1-2	few
CASSYGTSETEQYF	TGTGCCAGCAGTTACGGGACTAGCGAAACCGAGCAGTACTTC	TRBD2	TRBV6-2/TRBV6-3	TRBJ2-7	many
CASRLGQLSYEQYF	TGTGCCAGCAGATTGGGGCAGCTCTCCTACGAGCAGTACTTC	NA	TRBV28	TRBJ2-7	many
CSARGILSGSYNEQFF	TGCAGTGCTAGAGGGATACTTTCGGGCTCCTACAATGAGCAGTTCTTC	NA	TRBV20-1	TRBJ2-1	NA
CASSVEQGTGGKTEAFF	TGTGCCAGCAGCGTTGAACAGGGCACAGGGGGAAAAACTGAAGCTTTCTTT	TRBD1	TRBV3-1	TRBJ1-1	few
CASGYRVTEAFF	TGTGCCAGCGGGTACAGGGTGACTGAAGCTTTCTTT	NA	TRBV6-2/TRBV6-3	TRBJ1-1	many
CASNFGLTSYNEQFF	TGTGCCAGCAATTTTGGCCTAACCTCCTACAATGAGCAGTTCTTC	NA	TRBV27	TRBJ2-1	NA
CSVGRSAETQYF	TGCAGCGTTGGCCGGTCGGCGGAGACCCAGTACTTC	NA	TRBV29-1	TRBJ2-5	NA
CASSPVQTGEQYF	TGTGCCAGCAGCCCCGTGCAGACCGGCGAGCAGTACTTC	NA	TRBV7-2	TRBJ2-7	many
CASSPGSFGGTDTQYF	TGCGCCAGCAGCCCTGGTTCGTTCGGGGGTACAGATACGCAGTATTTT	NA	TRBV5-1	TRBJ2-3	NA
CSAGGSHMNTEAFF	TGCAGTGCTGGGGGTTCCCACATGAACACTGAAGCTTTCTTT	NA	TRBV20-1	TRBJ1-1	many
CAKGLTYEQYF	TGTGCCAAGGGACTGACGTACGAGCAGTACTTC	NA	TRBV25-1	TRBJ2-7	NA
CSAKTGGGPDTQYF	TGCAGTGCTAAGACAGGGGGCGGTCCAGATACGCAGTATTTT	TRBD1	TRBV20-1	TRBJ2-3	NA
CASSIGSLAKNIQYF	TGTGCCAGTAGTATTGGTTCTCTAGCCAAAAACATTCAGTACTTC	NA	TRBV19	TRBJ2-4	NA
CSATRQAVHGYTF	TGCAGTGCTACCCGACAGGCCGTTCATGGCTACACCTTC	NA	TRBV20-1	TRBJ1-2	NA